Listed below are T cell receptor beta chains from one sample, sequenced in a study of blood T cell repertoires in COVID-19. Sequencing was performed with immunoSEQ multiplex PCR; in TCRdb, only in-frame clones are kept and a portion is missing. This sample has about 130,000 clones, with 85% found just once. The sequencing input was peripheral blood. The receptor set was obtained from a human donor in a cohort sampled during active COVID-19. Both conserved end residues are trimmed from each CDR3. The order of the fields is CDR3 length, V gene, CDR3 protein.

>11|TRBV12-3/TRBV12-4
ATSFTDTDTQY
>12|TRBV5-1
ASGAGGPAGELF
>13|TRBV4-3
ASSQALHLNYGYT
>13|TRBV7-2
ASSRGGVGEAEAF
>13|TRBV28
ASTWGRGRHTEAF
>11|TRBV5-1
ASSLAGADTQY
>9|TRBV6-1
ASSERNEQF
>13|TRBV5-1
ASSEVTGTNYGYT
>12|TRBV19
ASSITGINTEAF
>13|TRBV30
AWSSGAHPTDTQY
>13|TRBV19
ASKNDRSSYNEQF
>14|TRBV19
ASSTGTSGGQETQY
>14|TRBV4-1
ASSQGGGIGNQPQH
>14|TRBV4-1
ASSPGWGGLTDEQF
>14|TRBV11-2
ASESGGLFASTEAF
>11|TRBV30
AWNHAGADGYT
>13|TRBV3-1/TRBV3-2
ASSQVRRSNQPQH
>14|TRBV11-2
ASSLVGGDFSFTAF
>13|TRBV28
ASTLRSLYTDTQY
>12|TRBV19
ASSPPRATDTQY
>16|TRBV19
ASSSRRVGPGGTGELF
>10|TRBV7-2
ASSLSNTEAF
>13|TRBV7-2
ASSLLDSVNTEAF
>12|TRBV15
ATSRDRVNTEAF
>11|TRBV29-1
SVRTSGAGTQY
>13|TRBV6-1
ASSEAGLSTDTQY
>12|TRBV24-1
ATSDSRGDYGYT
>12|TRBV19
ASSIGRGRGEAF
>9|TRBV21-1
ASRGGYEQY
>14|TRBV4-1
ASSQVQGAGSEKLF
>11|TRBV5-6
ASSLGLRDEQF
>11|TRBV12-3/TRBV12-4
ASSLQGNYGYT
>10|TRBV30
ALTGDGYEQY
>11|TRBV5-8
ASDKGQTYGYT
>9|TRBV6-6
ASRLAQEQF